This T cell receptor (beta chain) derives from a study of OX40 agonist ivuxolimab in advanced cancers. Looking at the study overall: Ivuxolimab was an agonistic, fully human IgG2 monoclonal antibody directed against OX40 (CD134), a costimulatory receptor. The point of sequencing TCRbeta in the periphery was to test whether ivuxolimab changed TCR sequence diversity and drove clonal T-cell expansion. The paper describes the monotherapy dose-escalation part (N ≈ 50 patients) of the phase I trial of ivuxolimab. Partial responses occurred in three dose-escalation patients: two with cutaneous melanoma and one with hepatocellular carcinoma. Of the approximately 53 patients in dose escalation, around 19 had hepatocellular carcinoma, around 15 had melanoma, 9 had renal cell carcinoma and 9 had head and neck cancer. Patients were allowed to have had prior anti-PD-1, anti-PD-L1 or anti-CTLA-4 therapy, and around 43% of the dose-escalation patients had been treated with checkpoint inhibitors. In the dose-escalation cohort, 70% to 90% of patients were male, and the mean age was 60 years with a range of roughly 23 to 90. Intravenous ivuxolimab was administered to patients every 2 weeks at six dose levels: 0.01, 0.1, 0.3, 1.5, 3 and 10 mg/kg.

The research as a whole found: After ivuxolimab, more expanded clones were found on average in CD8+ T cells than in CD4+ T cells. In the 0.1-3.0 mg/kg groups, partial responders were among the patients with the lowest normalized peripheral clonal expansion, particularly in CD8+ T cells. Antigen specificity was not determined for the clonally expanded peripheral T cells. Low levels of normalized T-cell clonal expansion were also seen in some patients who did not respond. At doses of 0.1 to 3.0 mg/kg, clonal expansion of both CD4+ and CD8+ T cells in blood was seen between baseline and week 6.

To sequence the TCRbeta CDR3 region, genomic DNA was isolated from the sorted cells. TCRbeta CDR3 regions were sequenced using the immunoSEQ Assay. Not all clones reach the TCRdb copy of this immuneACCESS table, which keeps in-frame sequences only. Checked studies attribute under half of the gap to unresolved V genes and leave the rest unexplained. The sample has 35,000 or so clones on record, approximately 78% of them singletons. Clones ranked in the top ten supply about 2% of the sample. The trial excluded patients who had a history of autoimmune disease or who were on systemic immunosuppression. Peripheral blood for TCR sequencing was collected from all dose cohorts at baseline, on cycle 4 day 1, and on cycle 7 day 1. The samples were taken from a phase I, first-in-human, multicenter, open-label dose-escalation trial of ivuxolimab. Adults with locally advanced or metastatic head and neck squamous cell, hepatocellular, melanoma or renal cell carcinoma were enrolled in the trial. Before TCR sequencing, CD4+ and CD8+ T cells were separately sorted from peripheral blood.

With respect to this clone: Its antigen is not yet known. One junction end does not reproduce the germline sequence, and a read error may be involved.

Inclusive of the bounding cysteine and phenylalanine, the CDR3 is 14 residues long. Just the 42-base CDR3 DNA is kept, in frame starting at base 1. The germline V gene (reference sequence) yields MNHNY for CDR1 and SVGAGI for CDR2. This clonotype originated in an adult with an advanced solid tumor such as melanoma, head and neck, liver or kidney cancer. Sequenced material: CD4+ or CD8+ T cells sorted from blood, taken in a trial of the OX40 agonist ivuxolimab. This chain joins TRBV6-6 to TRBJ1-1, with TRBD1 as a weak D call on 5 bases. The DNA sequence is given as TGTGCCTGCAGTTACGACATCTTCGGGACCGAACCTTTCTTT. This yields the protein CACSYDIFGTEPFF.